Following are 10 T cell receptor beta chains from one sample sequenced in a study of T cells in women clearing cervical HPV infection. The method was immunoSEQ multiplex PCR; TCRdb's version includes in-frame clones alone and lacks a portion of them. The listing records more than 20,000 clones. Sequenced material: blood buffy coat. All receptors come from a woman between 18 and 70 years old with a cervical HPV16 infection that either progressed to CIN3+ or cleared (not recorded which).

Remarks on this clone: The observed sequence ends 3 residues before the CDR3 terminus, with the missing tail filled in from the germline J gene. The chain uses TRBV12-3 or TRBV12-4 and TRBJ1-1, with unresolved D. The ends were cut back, 2 bases at V and 5 bases at J, with 9 bases in the middle. The CDR3 consists of 13 residues. Partial CDR3 DNA: TGTGCCAGCAGTTTATCCAGGATGACTGAA. Residues: CASSLSRMTE. The full CDR3 reads CASSLSRMTEAFF.

A note on this clone: The observed sequence ends 3 residues before the CDR3 terminus, with the missing tail filled in from the germline J gene. The chain uses TRBV6-2 or TRBV6-3 and TRBJ2-2; TRBD1 matches at 9 bases. After removal of 6 bases from V and 6 bases from J, the junction contained 11 bases not matched to a gene. In germline, CDR1 is MNHEY, CDR2 SVGEGT. The CDR3 runs 16 residues. The CDR3 bases that were read are TGTGCCAGCAGCGATACCGGGACAGGGTATCCCGGGGAG. The encoded protein is CASSDTGTGYPGE. The full CDR3 protein is CASSDTGTGYPGELFF.

As regards this clone: The read ends 3 residues shy of where the CDR3 ends; the end is completed using the germline J gene. The chain has TRBV5-1 and TRBJ2-2; 8 positions match TRBD2. Germline CDR1 reads SGHRS; CDR2 reads YFSETQ. CDR3 length: 18 amino acids. The V segment lost 1 base and the J segment 0 bases; nucleotides outside the gene matches: 8. The CDR3 spells CASSLRGGPNSNTGELFF. The covered CDR3 bases are TGCGCCAGCAGCTTGCGCGGGGGGCCAAACTCGAACACCGGGGAG.

In terms of frequency, this clone is medium-sized. The read halts 3 residues ahead of the CDR3 end, with the missing end drawn from the germline J gene. V usage is TRBV7-2 and J usage is TRBJ2-7; D ambiguous. Germline V gene sequence: CDR1 SGHTA, CDR2 FQGNSA. The V gene lost 3 bases and the J gene lost 0 bases, with 6 bases spanning the gap. The CDR3 spans 13 residues. The CDR3 sequence: CASSFASSYEQYF. CDR3 DNA (partial): TGTGCCAGCAGCTTCGCGAGCTCCTACGAG. Drawing the rest from reference TRBV7-2 and TRBJ2-7, the complete variable domain is GAGVSQSPSNKVTEKGKDVELRCDPISGHTALYWYRQSLGQGLEFLIYFQGNSAPDKSGLPSDRFSAERTGGSVSTLTIQRTQQEDSAVYLCASSFASSYEQYFGPGTRLTVT.

Details on this clone: The CDR3 end is not reached by the read, which stops 3 residues before it; the germline J gene fills it in. The J gene is TRBJ2-7, the V gene TRBV7-3, with TRBD2 matching 8 bases. CDR1 is SGHTA, CDR2 FQGTGA, per germline. The CDR3 covers 13 residues. Trimming removed 5 bases from V and 3 bases from J; junction bases left unmatched: 3. CDR3 sequence reads: CASSSGGGYEQYF. CDR3 DNA, as far as it was read: TGTGCCAGCAGCAGCGGGGGAGGCTACGAG.

Details on this clone: The CDR3 extends 3 residues past the end of the read, so its final part is completed from the germline J gene. This chain joins TRBV2 and TRBJ1-1; a possible D gene is TRBD1 (5 bases). Deletions cut 7 bases from V and 2 bases from J, with 14 bases between. Germline V lookup: CDR1 SNHLY, CDR2 FYNNEI. This CDR3 has 14 amino acids. Partial CDR3 DNA: TGTGCCAGCACTTCCAAGACAGCCAACACTGAA. It codes for CASTSKTANTE. The whole CDR3 is CASTSKTANTEAFF.

Details on this clone: The CDR3 goes on 3 residues after the read ends, and that part is filled in from the germline J gene. The rearrangement links TRBV6-1 to TRBJ2-5; the match to TRBD2 covers 14 bases. From germline, CDR1 is MNHNS and CDR2 SASEGT. The ends lost 1 base at V and 5 bases at J; junction bases unmatched: 6. The CDR3 runs 17 residues. The CDR3 DNA, read in part, is TGTGCCAGCAGTGAAGGGGGGACTAGCGGGGGTTGGGAGACC. Its protein product is CASSEGGTSGGWET. The entire CDR3 is CASSEGGTSGGWETQYF.

On this clone itself: Coverage ceases 3 residues before the CDR3 finishes, and the germline J gene fills in the end. The chain links TRBV20-1 to TRBJ2-2; possible D gene TRBD2, 7 bases. This CDR3 region has 12 residues. Germline CDR1 and CDR2: DFQATT and SNEGSKA (reference sequence). The CDR3 DNA, read in part, is TGCAGTGCCGGGGGGCAATCTGAAAAG. This gives the protein CSAGGQSEK. The full-length CDR3 reads as CSAGGQSEKLFF.

Remarks on this clone: The CDR3 extends 3 residues past the end of the read, so its final part is completed from the germline J gene. The chain recombines TRBV15 with TRBJ2-5; 9 nucleotides match TRBD1. CDR3 length: 16 amino acids. Looked up from germline, CDR1 is LNHNV and CDR2 is YYDKDF (reference sequence). The V segment lost 0 bases and the J segment 3 bases; nucleotides outside the gene matches: 5. CDR3 DNA, as far as it was read: TGTGCCACCAGCAGAGATGGACAGGGGCTAGAAGAGACC. Translated, it gives CATSRDGQGLEET. The entire CDR3 sequence reads CATSRDGQGLEETQYF. The variable domain in full, with the rest retrieved from reference TRBV15 and TRBJ2-5, is DAMVIQNPRYQVTQFGKPVTLSCSQTLNHNVMYWYQQKSSQAPKLLFHYYDKDFNNEADTPDNFQSRRPNTSFCFLDIRSPGLGDTAMYLCATSRDGQGLEETQYFGPGTRLLVL.

With respect to this clone: The sequence runs out 3 residues before the end of the CDR3; the remainder is reconstructed from the germline J gene. The chain links TRBV7-6 to TRBJ1-4, with 7 bases fitting TRBD1. V lost 5 bases, J lost 4 bases, and 7 bases stayed unmatched. The CDR3 extends over 15 amino acids. The V gene's germline CDR1 is SGHVS and CDR2 FNYEAQ. Incomplete CDR3 DNA: TGTGCCAGCAGCGCGCGGGACAGTTTTAATGAAAAA. This gives the protein CASSARDSFNEK. The full CDR3 sequence reads CASSARDSFNEKLFF.